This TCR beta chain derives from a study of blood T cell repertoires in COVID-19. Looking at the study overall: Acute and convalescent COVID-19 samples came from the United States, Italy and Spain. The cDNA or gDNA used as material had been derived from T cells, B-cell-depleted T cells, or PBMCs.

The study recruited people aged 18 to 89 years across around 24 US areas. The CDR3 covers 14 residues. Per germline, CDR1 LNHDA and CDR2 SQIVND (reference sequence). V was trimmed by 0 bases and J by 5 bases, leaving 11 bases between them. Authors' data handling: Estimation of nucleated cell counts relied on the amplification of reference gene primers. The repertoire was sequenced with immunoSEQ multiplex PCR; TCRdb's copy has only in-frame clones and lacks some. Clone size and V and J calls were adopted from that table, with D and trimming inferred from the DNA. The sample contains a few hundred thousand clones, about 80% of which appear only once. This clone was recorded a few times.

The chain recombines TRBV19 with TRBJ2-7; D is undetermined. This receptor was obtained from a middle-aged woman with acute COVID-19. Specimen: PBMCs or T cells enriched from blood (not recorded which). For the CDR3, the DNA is TGTGCCAGTAGTATAGACCCCTCCCGGGACGAGCAGTACTTC. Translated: CASSIDPSRDEQYF.